A selection of T cell receptor beta chains follows, all from one sample in a study of T cell responses to AZD1222 COVID-19 vaccine. Using immunoSEQ multiplex PCR, the repertoire was profiled, and TCRdb retains in-frame clones only, with some absent. The profile shows 65,000 to 85,000 clones, 80% of them singletons. Sequenced here: peripheral blood, sampled 28 days after the second AZD1222 dose. These TCRs come from an adult who received the AZD1222 COVID-19 vaccine. The CDR3 runs from the conserved cysteine through the conserved F or W. Fields, in order: J gene, clone size, V gene, D gene, CDR3 DNA, CDR3 protein. D genes are given only for firm matches. Some rows mark clone size as missing; the rest say once, few, many or name a class of expanded clone.

TRBJ2-3,-,TRBV4-1,TRBD1,TGCGCCAGCAGCCAAATTTACCGGGACAGGGGCACAGATACGCAGTATTTT,CASSQIYRDRGTDTQYF
TRBJ2-7,many,TRBV4-3,-,TGCGCCAGCAGCCAAGATAAAAGAGGGCTCTACGAGCAGTACTTC,CASSQDKRGLYEQYF
TRBJ2-3,few,TRBV2,TRBD2,TGTGCCAGCAGTGGAGGACTAGCGGGGGGGACAGATACGCAGTATTTT,CASSGGLAGGTDTQYF
TRBJ1-5,once,TRBV30,-,TGTGCCTGGAAGCGAAACTCCGGGGATTATAGCAATCAGCCCCAGCATTTT,CAWKRNSGDYSNQPQHF
TRBJ1-4,-,TRBV6-5,TRBD1,TGTGCCAGCAGCAGAACAGGGGGCTCTAATGAAAAACTGTTTTTT,CASSRTGGSNEKLFF
TRBJ1-6,-,TRBV30,-,TGTGCCTGGAGTCTGGACATCAGTTCACCCCTCCACTTT,CAWSLDISSPLHF
TRBJ2-2,few,TRBV28,-,TGTGCCAGCAGTTTTTTGGACTCATCAGGGGAGCTGTTTTTT,CASSFLDSSGELFF
TRBJ1-2,medium-sized,TRBV19,TRBD1,TGTGCCAGTAGTATTGGACAGGTGGATGGCTACACCTTC,CASSIGQVDGYTF
TRBJ2-3,once,TRBV11-2,-,TGTGCCAGCAGCCCCCTTATTACCCCTAGCACAGATACGCAGTATTTT,CASSPLITPSTDTQYF
TRBJ2-1,-,TRBV6-4,TRBD2,TGTGCCAGCAGTGAGGGACTAGCGGGGGGGTGCGCCTACAATGAGCAGTTCTTC,CASSEGLAGGCAYNEQFF
TRBJ2-7,-,TRBV3-1/TRBV3-2,-,TGTGCCAGCAGCCGGCCCGACGCCGAGCAGTACTTC,CASSRPDAEQYF
TRBJ1-5,-,TRBV19,TRBD1,TGTGCCAGTAGTATAGATACCAGGGGGCCTCAGAAGCCCCAGCATTTT,CASSIDTRGPQKPQHF
TRBJ1-3,-,TRBV3-1/TRBV3-2,-,TGTGCCAGCAGCCAAGAGACTAAGAACACCATATATTTT,CASSQETKNTIYF
TRBJ1-4,-,TRBV28,-,TGTGCCAGCAGTTTTGATGAAAAACTGTTTTTT,CASSFDEKLFF
TRBJ1-6,-,TRBV5-1,TRBD1,TGCGCCAGCAGCTTGCAGGGGGCCTCCTATAATTCACCCCTCCACTTT,CASSLQGASYNSPLHF
TRBJ1-3,once,TRBV18,-,TGTGCCAGCTCACCATCCCCCGGGTCAGGAAACACCATATATTTT,CASSPSPGSGNTIYF
TRBJ2-6,-,TRBV29-1,-,TGCAGCGTTGCGGGTTCTGGGGCCAACGTCCTGACTTTC,CSVAGSGANVLTF
TRBJ1-3,-,TRBV20-1,TRBD1,TGCAGTGGAGGGGACAGGGACACCATATATTTT,CSGGDRDTIYF
TRBJ1-2,-,TRBV5-1,-,TGCGCCAGCAGCTCGGGCGTCCGGACACCTTCTAACTATGGCTACACCTTC,CASSSGVRTPSNYGYTF
TRBJ1-1,-,TRBV4-1,TRBD1,TGCGCCAGCAGCCAAGAGAAGAGGGGGCGCGTGGACACTGAAGCTTTCTTT,CASSQEKRGRVDTEAFF
TRBJ2-2,-,TRBV7-9,-,TGTGCCAGCAGCTCGACCTCTGGGGTGAACACCGGGGAGCTGTTTTTT,CASSSTSGVNTGELFF
TRBJ1-1,few,TRBV28,TRBD1,TGTGCCAGCAGTTTATTGCAGGGGGGTAAGAACACTGAAGCTTTCTTT,CASSLLQGGKNTEAFF
TRBJ1-3,few,TRBV5-1,-,TGCGCCAGCAGCTTGGGAGGGGCAGGCGCTACCATATATTTT,CASSLGGAGATIYF
TRBJ2-5,-,TRBV24-1,-,TGTGCCACCAGTGATGGGGGGACCCAGTACTTC,CATSDGGTQYF
TRBJ2-6,-,TRBV3-1/TRBV3-2,-,TGTGCCAGCAGCCAAGGCGGCAGGGGAGGACCTGGGGCCAACGTCCTGACTTTC,CASSQGGRGGPGANVLTF
TRBJ2-7,-,TRBV6-5,-,TGTGCCAGCAGCTACAGGAGATCCTACGAGCAGTACTTC,CASSYRRSYEQYF
TRBJ2-1,once,TRBV28,TRBD2,TGTGCCAGCATCCCCCCACCGGGGGGGGCGTCGGATGAGCAGTTCTTC,CASIPPPGGASDEQFF
TRBJ1-1,-,TRBV2,-,TGTGCCAGCAGTGAAGCCAGGGGAAGGAACACTGAAGCTTTCTTT,CASSEARGRNTEAFF
TRBJ1-5,few,TRBV6-5,-,TGTGCCAGCAAGGGGGGGGCTGATCAGCCCCAGCATTTT,CASKGGADQPQHF
TRBJ2-7,-,TRBV6-5,TRBD1,TGTGCCAGCAGTTCCCCCGGACAGGGGGCTTTGGAGCAGTACTTC,CASSSPGQGALEQYF
TRBJ2-2,-,TRBV30,-,TGTGCCTGGAGTGTAACGGGAACCGGGGAGCTGTTTTTT,CAWSVTGTGELFF
TRBJ1-4,-,TRBV5-1,-,TGCGCCAGCAGCTTTGGGCAGGGGTATGAAAAACTGTTTTTT,CASSFGQGYEKLFF
TRBJ2-5,once,TRBV20-1,-,TGCAGTGCTAGGGGGGGAGAGACCCAGTACTTC,CSARGGETQYF
TRBJ2-3,-,TRBV4-1,TRBD2,TGCGCCAGCACCAGGACTAGCGAATCAGATACGCAGTATTTT,CASTRTSESDTQYF
TRBJ2-5,-,TRBV5-6,-,TGTGCCAGCAGTACCTTAACGGGGGGCCGGCCGGGGACCCAGTACTTC,CASSTLTGGRPGTQYF
TRBJ1-4,-,TRBV29-1,TRBD1,TGCAGCGTCGGGACAGGGGAAAAACTGTTTTTT,CSVGTGEKLFF
TRBJ2-3,-,TRBV9,TRBD2,TGTGCCAGCAGTCATAATAAGCGGACTAGCGGGGCCACAGATACGCAGTATTTT,CASSHNKRTSGATDTQYF
TRBJ1-3,-,TRBV19,-,TGTGCCACCCAATCGGAGGGAAACACCATATATTTT,CATQSEGNTIYF
TRBJ2-7,many,TRBV3-1/TRBV3-2,TRBD2,TGTGCCAGCAGCCAGACTAGCGGGGGGTTCGGGCAGTACTTC,CASSQTSGGFGQYF
TRBJ2-7,-,TRBV10-1,-,TGCGCCAGCAGTGACTGTGAGACGGCAATGTGCGAGCAGTACTTC,CASSDCETAMCEQYF